This T cell receptor beta chain is drawn from a study of T cells in Graves' hyperthyroidism and ophthalmopathy. For the study at large: Blood from the periphery was taken at initial diagnosis, before any treatment.

Recently diagnosed hyperthyroidism of less than 2 months' duration affected patients aged 18 to 65. RNA transcripts provided the source from which TCR beta CDR3 regions were amplified. Researchers ran a first-round RT-PCR on the TCR CDR3 using the HTBI primer set. TCRdb reprocessed the multiplex PCR reads with MiXCR, giving one entry per CDR3 protein. This sample carries some 800,000 distinct CDR3 sequences, roughly 40% of them seen once, and the ten largest clones take 7% to 10%. Of note for this clonotype: A junction end diverges from the germline sequence, so it may reflect a read error.

The sequenced sample was blood. The source of this sequence is a man in his late teens or twenties with Graves' hyperthyroidism.

The CDR3 sequence: CASSPGQHRGAYEQYF. The CDR3 region has the DNA TGTGCCAGCAGCCCAGGACAGCATCGAGGGGCTTACGAGCAGTACTTC. V is TRBV4-1 and J is TRBJ2-7; D might be TRBD1 (6 bases). From germline, CDR1 is MGHRA and CDR2 YSYEKL. The CDR3 contains 16 residues.